This entry lists 30 T cell receptor beta chains sequenced from one sample in a study of T cell responses to AZD1222 COVID-19 vaccine. Produced via immunoSEQ multiplex PCR; TCRdb's table is partial and in-frame only. The profile shows roughly 93,000 clones, roughly 90% of them singletons. The specimen comprised peripheral blood, sampled on day 0 of AZD1222 vaccination. All receptors come from an adult in good health.

The chain combines TRBV6-5 with TRBJ1-5; possibly TRBD1 for D (6 bases). CDR1 is MNHEY, CDR2 SVGAGI, per germline. This CDR3 comprises 14 residues. Trimming cost V 5 bases and J 6 bases, with 14 bases left between them. CDR3 protein: CASSPSGGLQPQHF. The CDR3 nucleotides are TGTGCCAGCAGTCCCAGCGGGGGGCTTCAGCCCCAGCATTTT.

As DNA, the CDR3 is TGTGCCTGGAGAAGACAGGGGGCTGGGGCCAACGTCCTGACTTTC. Protein product: CAWRRQGAGANVLTF. The V and J genes are TRBV30 and TRBJ2-6; TRBD1 matches at 9 bases. The ends lost 3 bases at V and 2 bases at J; junction bases unmatched: 2. Germline CDR1 reads GTSNPN; CDR2 reads SVGIG (reference sequence). CDR3 length equals 15 residues. Combining the CDR3 with reference TRBV30 and TRBJ2-6 gives the whole variable domain SQTIHQWPATLVQPVGSPLSLECTVEGTSNPNLYWYRQAAGRGLQLLFYSVGIGQISSEVPQNLSASRPQDRQFILSSKKLLLSDSGFYLCAWRRQGAGANVLTFGAGSRLTVL.

V and J are TRBV9 and TRBJ1-6, with 10 bases lining up with TRBD1. Germline CDR1 and CDR2: SGDLS and YYNGEE. Trimming at V came to 4 bases and at J to 6 bases, leaving 4 bases not matched to a gene. The CDR3 has 15 residues. Here the CDR3 reads CASSSRTGGNSPLHF. In nucleotides, the CDR3 is TGTGCCAGCAGCTCACGGACAGGGGGTAATTCACCCCTCCACTTT.

The V call is TRBV7-8, the J call TRBJ2-2; the match to TRBD1 covers 7 bases. The junction had 10 bases not matched to a gene; V was cut back by 5 bases and J by 4 bases. The CDR3 covers 16 residues. The germline CDR1 and CDR2 sequences are SGHVS and FQNEAQ. The CDR3 coding sequence is TGTGCCAGCAGCCTTCGACAGGGTACTGGCACCGGGGAGCTGTTTTTT. Translated, it gives CASSLRQGTGTGELFF.

The sample holds one count of this clone. The chain recombines TRBV7-9 with TRBJ1-2; D may be TRBD1 (5 bases). Germline V lookup: CDR1 SEHNR, CDR2 FQNEAQ (reference sequence). The CDR3 covers 16 residues. The V end lost 5 bases, the J end lost 7 bases, and 23 bases lay between the germline ends. The CDR3 sequence: CASSPSQGGGLTGYTF. DNA for the CDR3: TGTGCCAGCAGCCCATCCCAGGGAGGAGGGCTTACTGGCTACACCTTC.

V usage is TRBV24-1 and J usage is TRBJ1-2; D is unresolved. Deletions cut 0 bases from V and 4 bases from J, with 2 bases between. Germline V CDR1 and CDR2: KGHDR, SFDVKD. The CDR3 contains 12 residues. Here the CDR3 reads CATSDLVYGYTF. The CDR3 nucleotides are TGTGCCACCAGTGATTTGGTCTATGGCTACACCTTC.

The V call is TRBV20-1, the J call TRBJ1-5; 8 nucleotides line up with TRBD1. Trimming removed 4 bases from V and 6 bases from J; junction bases left unmatched: 8. The CDR3 has 14 residues. CDR1 is DFQATT, CDR2 SNEGSKA, per germline (reference sequence). CDR3 nucleotides: TGCAGTGCTAATGACAGGGGAAGGATTCAGCCCCAGCATTTT. Residues: CSANDRGRIQPQHF.

The sample holds a few counts of this clone. The chain links TRBV7-2 to TRBJ2-7, with D tentatively TRBD2 (5 bases). V was clipped by 7 bases and J by 3 bases, with 10 bases between them. Germline CDR1 reads SGHTA; CDR2 reads FQGNSA. The CDR3 is 12 amino acids. In DNA form, the CDR3 reads TGTGCCAGCACCCTAGGGAGCTACGAGCAGTACTTC. Protein product: CASTLGSYEQYF. The whole variable domain, filled in from reference TRBV7-2 and TRBJ2-7, reads GAGVSQSPSNKVTEKGKDVELRCDPISGHTALYWYRQSLGQGLEFLIYFQGNSAPDKSGLPSDRFSAERTGGSVSTLTIQRTQQEDSAVYLCASTLGSYEQYFGPGTRLTVT.

This clone was counted a single time. This rearrangement joins TRBV6-5 to TRBJ1-5; D perhaps matches TRBD1 (5 bases). CDR1 is MNHEY and CDR2 is SVGAGI in the germline V gene. The CDR3 sequence is 14 residues long. V gave up 5 bases and J gave up 6 bases, with 14 bases separating them. CDR3 nucleotides: TGTGCCAGCAGTACCATGGGGGTAGGTCAGCCCCAGCATTTT. This codes for CASSTMGVGQPQHF.

The chain employs TRBV18 and TRBJ2-1; TRBD2 agrees at 8 bases. The CDR3 is 16 amino acids. The germline V gene has CDR1 KGHSH and CDR2 LQKENI. V was pared by 0 bases and J by 6 bases, with 7 bases of the junction left unmatched. CDR3 protein: CASSPPRLARFNEQFF. As DNA, the CDR3 is TGTGCCAGCTCACCACCACGACTAGCGCGTTTCAATGAGCAGTTCTTC.

V usage is TRBV9 and J usage is TRBJ2-3, with D perhaps TRBD1 (6 bases). The germline V gene encodes CDR1 SGDLS and CDR2 YYNGEE. This CDR3 has 16 residues. V was cut by 3 bases and J by 2 bases, with 16 bases left in between. DNA for the CDR3: TGTGCCAGCAGCGGTAGGGGGTACTCGGACACAGATACGCAGTATTTT. This codes for CASSGRGYSDTDTQYF.

The gene calls are TRBV6-5 and TRBJ2-1; a weak D match, TRBD2 (5 bases). The V end was cut by 0 bases, the J end by 3 bases, with 6 bases between. From germline, CDR1 is MNHEY and CDR2 SVGAGI. The length of the CDR3 is 14 residues. CDR3 region: CASSYSDYYNEQFF. The CDR3 nucleotides read TGTGCCAGCAGTTACTCTGACTACTACAATGAGCAGTTCTTC.

The genes are TRBV7-9 and TRBJ2-5; a weak D match, TRBD1 (6 bases). The germline gives CDR1 SEHNR, CDR2 FQNEAQ (reference sequence). The CDR3 is 14 residues long. The V end lost 1 base, the J end lost 0 bases, and 6 bases lay between the germline ends. This CDR3 reads CASSLGQDQETQYF. CDR3 coding DNA: TGTGCCAGCAGCTTAGGACAGGACCAAGAGACCCAGTACTTC.

This clone was seen only once. V is TRBV5-4 and J is TRBJ2-7; TRBD2 agrees at 10 bases. The V gene's germline CDR1 is SGHNT and CDR2 YYREEE (reference sequence). With 4 bases clipped from V and 3 bases from J, the junction kept 4 bases outside the gene matches. CDR3 length equals 14 residues. The CDR3 spells CASSPSGSGYEQYF. CDR3 bases: TGTGCCAGCAGCCCTAGCGGGAGCGGCTACGAGCAGTACTTC.

The CDR3 is CASSLGLSSTDTQYF. The CDR3 nucleotides read TGTGCCAGCAGCTTAGGGCTATCTAGCACAGATACGCAGTATTTT. The rearrangement joins TRBV7-9 to TRBJ2-3; unclear D gene. The CDR3 length is 15 residues. V was cut by 1 base and J by 0 bases, with 8 bases left in between. The germline V gene has CDR1 SEHNR and CDR2 FQNEAQ (reference sequence).

The J gene is TRBJ2-2, the V gene TRBV19; TRBD1 might be the D (6 bases). V dropped 2 bases and J dropped 3 bases, with 16 bases sitting between them. The germline V gene encodes CDR1 LNHDA and CDR2 SQIVND (reference sequence). The CDR3 consists of 17 residues. The CDR3 region has the DNA TGTGCCAGTAGTATATTACCACAGGGAATGCACACCGGGGAGCTGTTTTTT. It specifies CASSILPQGMHTGELFF.

The chain carries TRBV28 and TRBJ2-1; 9 bases line up with TRBD2. J lost 5 bases, V lost 5 bases, and 13 bases had no gene match. The germline V gene encodes CDR1 MDHEN and CDR2 SYDVKM. This CDR3 contains 17 residues. CDR3 DNA sequence: TGTGCCAGCAGTGGAGAAGTAGCGGGAGAGATGGACAATGAGCAGTTCTTC. Protein sequence: CASSGEVAGEMDNEQFF.

The chain recombines TRBV6-2 or TRBV6-3 with TRBJ2-7; D gene uncertain. CDR1 MNHEY and CDR2 SVGEGT come from the germline V gene. Trimming stripped 5 bases from V and 2 bases from J, with 7 bases between. The CDR3 consists of 12 residues. The DNA of the CDR3 is TGTGCCAGCAGTCATACAGCCTACGAGCAGTACTTC. This gives the protein CASSHTAYEQYF.

In its sample, this clone was seen once. The chain recombines TRBV5-1 with TRBJ2-7; 8 nucleotides line up with TRBD1. V was pared by 3 bases and J by 7 bases, with 9 bases of the junction left unmatched. Per the germline V gene, CDR1 is SGHRS and CDR2 is YFSETQ. This CDR3 contains 14 residues. The CDR3 reads CASSSRQGPREQYF. The DNA for the CDR3 is TGCGCCAGCAGCTCGCGACAGGGGCCACGGGAGCAGTACTTC.

This chain links TRBV5-6 with TRBJ2-3; a weak D match, TRBD2 (6 bases). Germline CDR1 SGHDT, CDR2 YYEEEE. There are 14 residues in the CDR3. The V end was cut by 6 bases, the J end by 5 bases, with 16 bases between. This chain's CDR3 is CASIPTPGGDTQYF. As DNA, the CDR3 is TGTGCCAGCATCCCGACGCCCGGGGGAGATACGCAGTATTTT.

The CDR3 is CASSAWSTQRGKLFF. The CDR3 bases are TGTGCCAGCAGCGCCTGGTCAACCCAACGGGGAAAACTGTTTTTT. The chain joins TRBV5-8 to TRBJ1-4, with D unclear. Per germline, CDR1 SGHTS and CDR2 YDEGEE. V shed 4 bases and J shed 10 bases, with 20 bases lying between them. The CDR3 totals 15 residues.

The chain recombines TRBV28 with TRBJ2-3; weak D call: TRBD2 (5 bases). The V end lost 7 bases, the J end lost 2 bases, and 16 bases lay between the germline ends. This CDR3 is 15 amino acids long. CDR1 is MDHEN, CDR2 SYDVKM, per germline. The CDR3 sequence is CASTERLKNTDTQYF. For the CDR3, the DNA is TGTGCCAGCACCGAGAGACTAAAGAACACAGATACGCAGTATTTT. The whole variable domain, filled in from reference TRBV28 and TRBJ2-3, reads DVKVTQSSRYLVKRTGEKVFLECVQDMDHENMFWYRQDPGLGLRLIYFSYDVKMKEKGDIPEGYSVSREKKERFSLILESASTNQTSMYLCASTERLKNTDTQYFGPGTRLTVL.

J is TRBJ2-7 and V is TRBV3-1 (or the pseudogene TRBV3-2); 11 bases align to TRBD1. The germline gives CDR1 LGHDT, CDR2 YNNKEL (reference sequence). The V segment lost 1 base and the J segment 5 bases; nucleotides outside the gene matches: 7. The CDR3 spans 16 residues. CDR3 DNA sequence: TGTGCCAGCAGCCAAGCCCAGGGACAGGGGGGACACGAGCAGTACTTC. Its protein product is CASSQAQGQGGHEQYF.

CDR3 DNA: TGTGCCAGCCGGGAGGGGAAGGACAGTTTCACAGATACGCAGTATTTT. Its translation: CASREGKDSFTDTQYF. The chain joins TRBV27 to TRBJ2-3, with 8 nucleotides matching TRBD2. V lost 8 bases, J lost 2 bases, and 12 bases stayed unmatched. CDR1 and CDR2 (germline): MNHEY, SMNVEV (reference sequence). The CDR3 covers 16 residues.

This sequence joins TRBV30 and TRBJ2-7; D not resolved. The germline V gene has CDR1 GTSNPN and CDR2 SVGIG (reference sequence). The V and J ends lost 0 bases and 0 bases respectively, with 9 bases between them. The CDR3 covers 14 residues. CDR3 amino acids: CAWSVPWSSYEQYF. Written as DNA, the CDR3 is TGTGCCTGGAGTGTACCCTGGAGCTCCTACGAGCAGTACTTC. Full variable domain (outside the CDR3, taken from reference TRBV30 and TRBJ2-7): SQTIHQWPATLVQPVGSPLSLECTVEGTSNPNLYWYRQAAGRGLQLLFYSVGIGQISSEVPQNLSASRPQDRQFILSSKKLLLSDSGFYLCAWSVPWSSYEQYFGPGTRLTVT.

CDR3 region: CATTGTYEQYF. CDR3 nucleotide sequence: TGTGCCACTACGGGGACCTACGAGCAGTACTTC. The rearrangement uses TRBV28 and TRBJ2-7, with a tentative D call TRBD2 (5 bases). This CDR3 comprises 11 residues. Germline V CDR1 and CDR2: MDHEN, SYDVKM. Trimming took 10 bases from V and 2 from J, leaving 9 bases between them.

This chain connects TRBV3-1 (or the pseudogene TRBV3-2) to TRBJ1-2, with 8 bases matching TRBD1. The CDR3 extends over 17 amino acids. The V gene end was trimmed by 1 base and the J gene end by 4 bases; junction bases not matched to a gene: 11. Germline loops: CDR1 LGHDT, CDR2 YNNKEL (reference sequence). CDR3 nucleotide sequence: TGTGCCAGCAGCCAAGGGCAGGGGGCGAGGTCGGGCTATGGCTACACCTTC. This sequence encodes CASSQGQGARSGYGYTF.

This clone was recorded only once. The chain has TRBV10-3 and TRBJ1-2, with TRBD1 identical over 8 bases. This CDR3 is built from 14 residues. Germline V gene lookup returns CDR1 ENHRY and CDR2 SYGVKD. Unmatched junction bases numbered 6, after V lost 7 bases and J lost 2 bases. CDR3 residues: CAIKGQGGNYGYTF. The CDR3 coding sequence is TGTGCCATCAAAGGACAGGGCGGAAACTATGGCTACACCTTC.

The rearrangement uses TRBV7-2 and TRBJ2-7; 8 bases are shared with TRBD2. The CDR3 contains 17 residues. After removal of 2 bases from V and 4 bases from J, the junction contained 13 bases not matched to a gene. CDR1 SGHTA and CDR2 FQGNSA come from the germline V gene. The CDR3 region has the DNA TGTGCCAGCAGCTTACTGGGGCGGGTAGCGGGACCGTACGAGCAGTACTTC. Its protein is CASSLLGRVAGPYEQYF.

The gene calls are TRBV28 and TRBJ1-2; TRBD1 matches at 8 bases. CDR3 size: 13 residues. V trimming: 2 bases; J trimming: 6 bases; junction bases outside the gene matches: 2. The germline V gene encodes CDR1 MDHEN and CDR2 SYDVKM. The CDR3 protein is CASSLQGANGYTF. The CDR3 DNA follows: TGTGCCAGCAGTTTACAGGGGGCGAATGGCTACACCTTC.